Described below is a single T cell receptor beta chain sequence and its context. Method: immunoSEQ multiplex PCR; TCRdb's copy keeps in-frame clones and lacks some. The sample consists of about 150,000 clones, 80% to 90% of them appearing once. This record comes from a study of blood T cell repertoires in COVID-19. Study details: Both acute and convalescent COVID-19 samples were obtained from the United States, Italy and Spain.

Sequencing input: peripheral blood. The clonotype comes from a man between 18 and 35 years old with COVID-19, enrolled during active disease.

CDR3 nucleotide sequence: TGTGCCAGTAGTCCCGGACAGTTTAACTATGGCTACACCTTC. Translated: CASSPGQFNYGYTF. The chain recombines TRBV19 with TRBJ1-2; D is possibly TRBD1 (6 bases). Per germline, CDR1 LNHDA and CDR2 SQIVND (reference sequence). The CDR3 is 14 residues long. V was cut by 5 bases and J by 1 base, with 11 bases left in between. Full variable domain (rest looked up from reference TRBV19 and TRBJ1-2): DGGITQSPKYLFRKEGQNVTLSCEQNLNHDAMYWYRQDPGQGLRLIYYSQIVNDFQKGDIAEGYSVSREKKESFPLTVTSAQKNPTAFYLCASSPGQFNYGYTFGSGTRLTVV.